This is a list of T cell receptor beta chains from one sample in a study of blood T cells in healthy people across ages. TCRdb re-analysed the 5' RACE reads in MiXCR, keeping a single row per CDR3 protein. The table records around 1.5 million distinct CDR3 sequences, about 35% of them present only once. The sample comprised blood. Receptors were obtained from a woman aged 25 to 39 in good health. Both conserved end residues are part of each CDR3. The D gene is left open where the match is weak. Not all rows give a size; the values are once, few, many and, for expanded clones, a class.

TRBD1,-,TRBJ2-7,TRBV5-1,CASSLKDRGIYEQYF,TGCGCCAGCAGCTTGAAAGACAGGGGTATCTACGAGCAGTACTTC
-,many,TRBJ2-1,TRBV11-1,CASSLGGRENEQFF,TGTGCCAGCAGCTTAGGTGGCAGGGAGAATGAGCAGTTCTTC
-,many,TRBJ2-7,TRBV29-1,CSVVSGRGSYEQYF,TGCAGCGTTGTTTCTGGCAGGGGCTCCTACGAGCAGTACTTC
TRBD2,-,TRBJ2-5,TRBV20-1,CSARGVGGGRETQYF,TGCAGTGCTAGAGGGGTCGGGGGGGGAAGGGAGACCCAGTACTTC
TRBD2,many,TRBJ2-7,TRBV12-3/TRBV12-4,CASSFGGTSNEQYF,TGTGCCAGCAGTTTTGGCGGGACTAGCAACGAGCAGTACTTC
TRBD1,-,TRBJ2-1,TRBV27,CASSLSRTGGNEQFF,TGTGCCAGCAGTTTATCCCGGACAGGGGGAAATGAGCAGTTCTTC
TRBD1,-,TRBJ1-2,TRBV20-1,CSAPPRDRVHGYTF,TGCAGTGCTCCTCCTCGGGACAGGGTACATGGCTACACCTTC
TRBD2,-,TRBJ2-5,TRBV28,CASSPGGLAGGETQYF,TGTGCCAGCAGTCCGGGGGGACTAGCGGGTGGAGAGACCCAGTACTTC
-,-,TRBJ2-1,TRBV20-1,CSARERLEQFF,TGCAGTGCTAGAGAAAGGCTGGAGCAGTTCTTC
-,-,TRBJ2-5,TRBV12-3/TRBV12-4,CASKLGSWTSSETQYF,TGTGCCAGCAAGTTGGGATCTTGGACATCTTCGGAGACCCAGTACTTC
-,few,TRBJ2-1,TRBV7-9,CASSLGVTDTRPPYNEQFF,TGTGCCAGCAGCCTAGGGGTTACGGACACAAGGCCACCCTACAATGAGCAGTTCTTC
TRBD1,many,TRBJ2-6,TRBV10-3,CAISGDSGQGPHSGANVLTF,TGTGCCATCAGCGGGGACAGTGGACAGGGGCCTCACTCTGGGGCCAACGTCCTGACTTTC
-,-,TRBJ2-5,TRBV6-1,CASSEAFVWDETQYF,TGTGCCAGCAGTGAAGCGTTTGTGTGGGACGAGACCCAGTACTTC
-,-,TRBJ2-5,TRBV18,CASSPGKNREETQYF,TGTGCCAGCTCACCAGGCAAAAATAGAGAAGAGACCCAGTACTTC
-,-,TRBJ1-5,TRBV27,CASSFRGEDQPQHF,TGTGCCAGCAGTTTTCGGGGAGAGGATCAGCCCCAGCATTTT
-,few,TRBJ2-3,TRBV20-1,CSALDSLGVQDTQYF,TGCAGTGCCCTGGACTCCCTGGGAGTTCAGGATACGCAGTATTTT
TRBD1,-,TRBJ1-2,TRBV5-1,CASSLLYRDRGADYGYTF,TGCGCCAGCAGCTTGCTGTACCGGGACAGGGGAGCGGACTATGGCTACACCTTC
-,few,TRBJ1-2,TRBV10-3,CAISESAESSGYTF,TGTGCCATCAGTGAGTCGGCGGAGTCATCCGGCTACACCTTC
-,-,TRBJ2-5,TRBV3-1,CASSQEGRPRQETQYF,TGTGCCAGCAGCCAAGAAGGCAGACCCCGCCAAGAGACCCAGTACTTC
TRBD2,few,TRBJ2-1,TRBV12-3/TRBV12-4,CASSFGGRDYNEQFF,TGTGCCAGCAGTTTCGGCGGGAGGGACTACAATGAGCAGTTCTTC
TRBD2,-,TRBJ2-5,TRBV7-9,CASSSLRGGLGTQYF,TGTGCCAGCAGCTCCCTTCGGGGGGGGCTGGGGACCCAGTACTTC
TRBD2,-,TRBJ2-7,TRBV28,CASSSLPGLAGEQYF,TGTGCCAGCAGCAGTCTCCCGGGACTAGCGGGTGAGCAGTACTTC
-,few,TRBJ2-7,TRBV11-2,CASSFTAIVTYEQYF,TGTGCCAGCAGCTTTACGGCGATAGTCACCTACGAGCAGTACTTC
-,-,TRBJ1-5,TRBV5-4,CASSLADSKPSGGHLNDQPQHF,TGTGCCAGCAGCTTGGCGGACTCTAAACCCTCGGGGGGGCACCTGAACGATCAGCCCCAGCATTTT
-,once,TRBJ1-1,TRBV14,CASSQDGGSMNTEAFF,TGTGCCAGCAGCCAAGATGGTGGGTCCATGAACACTGAAGCTTTCTTT
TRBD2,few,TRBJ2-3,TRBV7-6,CASSLRTSGGIGDTQYF,TGTGCCAGCAGCTTACGGACTAGCGGAGGGATCGGGGATACGCAGTATTTT
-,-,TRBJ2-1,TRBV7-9,CASSSLLEGNEQFF,TGTGCCAGCAGCTCCCTCCTGGAAGGCAATGAGCAGTTCTTC
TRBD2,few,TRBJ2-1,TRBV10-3,CAISGGLAGMNEQFF,TGTGCCATCAGTGGAGGGCTAGCGGGGATGAATGAGCAGTTCTTC
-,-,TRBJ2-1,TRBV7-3,CASSAGRGTYEQFF,TGTGCCAGCAGCGCAGGCCGCGGGACCTATGAGCAGTTCTTC
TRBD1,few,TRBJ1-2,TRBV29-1,CSVLTGDGYTF,TGCAGCGTCCTTACAGGGGATGGCTACACCTTC